Here is one TCR beta chain with its context. The sample belongs to a study of shared clonotypes between healthy human individuals. The CDR3 contains 15 residues. The V gene end was trimmed by 4 bases and the J gene end by 8 bases; junction bases not matched to a gene: 10. Germline lookup yields CDR1 SGHNT and CDR2 YYREEE (reference sequence). In the study's own analysis: There were no quality scores in the junction-only immunoSEQ sequences, so filtering differed. Assay used: immunoSEQ multiplex PCR; TCRdb lists only in-frame clones, some missing. V, J and clone size are those of that table, while D and trimming were read from the DNA. The sample shows 2,500,000 or so clones, around 90% of them seen only once.

Sequencing was performed on naive CD4+ T cells from PBMCs. Subset specified: CD45RA+ positively selected. V and J are TRBV5-4 and TRBJ2-1, with 9 bases aligning to TRBD1. The clonotype comes from a man between 18 and 29 years old in good health. Some clones in this sample may be carry-over from other donors' samples. For the CDR3, the DNA is TGTGCCAGCAGCGTTCGACAGGGGGGAAGGGATGAGCAGTTCTTC. Translated, it gives CASSVRQGGRDEQFF.